The clone carrying this T cell receptor beta chain came up once. The data were taken from a study of T cell responses to AZD1222 COVID-19 vaccine. Study context: Pooled in the analysis were second doses at about 4 or about 12 weeks.

There are 16 residues in the CDR3. The ends were cut back, 2 bases at V and 1 base at J, with 13 bases in the middle. CDR1 SGHKS and CDR2 YYEKEE come from the germline V gene (reference sequence). Assay: immunoSEQ multiplex PCR; the TCRdb copy retains only in-frame clones and omits some. The table records about 140,000 clones, roughly 90% of them present only once. The chain employs TRBV5-5 and TRBJ2-1, with unresolved D. The source of this sequence is an adult in good health. The starting material was peripheral blood, obtained on day 0 of AZD1222 vaccination. As DNA, the CDR3 is TGTGCCAGCAGCTTCGACTCGGAACCGTCCTACAATGAGCAGTTCTTC. It encodes CASSFDSEPSYNEQFF.